Listed below are T cell receptor beta chains from one sample, sequenced in a study of T cell clonotyping in hematopoietic cell transplantation. TCRdb's copy holds only in-frame clones and misses some; the assay was immunoSEQ multiplex PCR. The top ten hold 15% to 20% of the sample, which has some 14,000 clones, over 70% seen once. The sequenced sample was peripheral blood mononuclear cells, obtained before stem cell transplant. All receptors derive from a man in his fifties or sixties with acute myeloid leukemia. Some clones in this sample may be carry-over from other donors' samples. Both conserved end residues are part of each CDR3. Fields, in order: clone size, D gene, J gene, V gene, CDR3 DNA, CDR3 protein. D genes are given only for firm matches. A row's size may be missing; if present it is once, few, many or a size class.

abundance: -; d_gene: -; j_gene: TRBJ2-1; v_gene: TRBV19; CDR3nt: TGTGCCAGTAGGGGAGGCATCTACAATGAGCAGTTCTTC; CDR3aa: CASRGGIYNEQFF
abundance: -; d_gene: -; j_gene: TRBJ2-3; v_gene: TRBV5-1; CDR3nt: TGCGCCAGCAGCTTGGCCACCGGAGGAGATACGCAGTATTTT; CDR3aa: CASSLATGGDTQYF
abundance: -; d_gene: TRBD2; j_gene: TRBJ2-5; v_gene: TRBV5-1; CDR3nt: TGCGCCAGCAGCTTGGTTGGTAGCGGGGACCAAGAGACCCAGTACTTC; CDR3aa: CASSLVGSGDQETQYF
abundance: -; d_gene: TRBD1; j_gene: TRBJ1-6; v_gene: TRBV7-9; CDR3nt: TGTGCCAGCGGGGACAGCTCCTATAATTCACCCCTCCACTTT; CDR3aa: CASGDSSYNSPLHF
abundance: few; d_gene: TRBD2; j_gene: TRBJ2-7; v_gene: TRBV2; CDR3nt: TGTGCCAGCAGTGAACTTGGGCTAGCGGGCGGGTACGAGCAGTACTTC; CDR3aa: CASSELGLAGGYEQYF
abundance: -; d_gene: TRBD1; j_gene: TRBJ1-2; v_gene: TRBV6-5; CDR3nt: TGTGCCAGCAGTAAGGGACAGGGGGCGGGTGGCTACACCTTC; CDR3aa: CASSKGQGAGGYTF
abundance: -; d_gene: TRBD2; j_gene: TRBJ2-3; v_gene: TRBV6-6; CDR3nt: TGTGCCACCTCCTCTCCCAGCGGGGGCCCCCGAGATACGCAGTATTTT; CDR3aa: CATSSPSGGPRDTQYF
abundance: -; d_gene: -; j_gene: TRBJ1-2; v_gene: TRBV15; CDR3nt: TGTGCCACCAGCAGAGATCGCGTGGGGGACCGTCTGACTCGCTATGGCTACACCTTC; CDR3aa: CATSRDRVGDRLTRYGYTF
abundance: -; d_gene: TRBD1; j_gene: TRBJ2-1; v_gene: TRBV6-4; CDR3nt: TGTGCCAGCAGCACCAAGGGACAGGGGGGGAATGAGCAGTTCTTC; CDR3aa: CASSTKGQGGNEQFF
abundance: -; d_gene: TRBD2; j_gene: TRBJ2-3; v_gene: TRBV7-2; CDR3nt: TGTGCCATCGCCCCCGGGACTAGTCGGACAGATACGCAGTATTTT; CDR3aa: CAIAPGTSRTDTQYF
abundance: -; d_gene: -; j_gene: TRBJ2-3; v_gene: TRBV7-2; CDR3nt: TGTGCCAGCAGCCCCGGTATGGGACAACACGGCACAGATACGCAGTATTTT; CDR3aa: CASSPGMGQHGTDTQYF
abundance: -; d_gene: -; j_gene: TRBJ1-2; v_gene: TRBV7-9; CDR3nt: TGTGCCAGCAGCTTAGCTGAGAACTATGGCTACACCTTC; CDR3aa: CASSLAENYGYTF
abundance: -; d_gene: -; j_gene: TRBJ1-6; v_gene: TRBV15; CDR3nt: TGTGCCACCAGCAGAGACCGGGGGCGGGTAGATTCACCCCTCCACTTT; CDR3aa: CATSRDRGRVDSPLHF
abundance: -; d_gene: -; j_gene: TRBJ1-5; v_gene: TRBV21-1; CDR3nt: TGTGCCAGCAGCAAAATCGGGACAGGGGGTAAGCCCCAGCATTTT; CDR3aa: CASSKIGTGGKPQHF
abundance: -; d_gene: TRBD2; j_gene: TRBJ2-7; v_gene: TRBV7-3; CDR3nt: TGTGCCAGCAGCTTATTAGCGGGGGGGAGTCACGAGCAGTACTTC; CDR3aa: CASSLLAGGSHEQYF
abundance: -; d_gene: -; j_gene: TRBJ1-5; v_gene: TRBV15; CDR3nt: TGTGCCACCAGCATCTCACAGCACTCGGGTCAGCCCCAGCATTTT; CDR3aa: CATSISQHSGQPQHF
abundance: -; d_gene: TRBD2; j_gene: TRBJ2-3; v_gene: TRBV27; CDR3nt: TGTGCCAGCAGTTTTTATTTAGCGGGTGAGAAAGATACGCAGTATTTT; CDR3aa: CASSFYLAGEKDTQYF
abundance: -; d_gene: TRBD2; j_gene: TRBJ2-3; v_gene: TRBV9; CDR3nt: TGTGCCAGCAGCCCCGGGACTAGCGCCCCCACAGATACGCAGTATTTT; CDR3aa: CASSPGTSAPTDTQYF
abundance: once; d_gene: -; j_gene: TRBJ1-5; v_gene: TRBV27; CDR3nt: TGTGCCAGCAGCTTAGACAGAATCAATCAGCCCCAGCATTTT; CDR3aa: CASSLDRINQPQHF
abundance: few; d_gene: -; j_gene: TRBJ1-6; v_gene: TRBV5-1; CDR3nt: TGCGCCAGCAGCGGGGGTGGTGAAAATTCACCCCTCCACTTT; CDR3aa: CASSGGGENSPLHF
abundance: -; d_gene: TRBD1; j_gene: TRBJ1-3; v_gene: TRBV2; CDR3nt: TGTGCCAGCTCGGGACAGAGCTCTGGAAAGACTGGAAACACCATATATTTT; CDR3aa: CASSGQSSGKTGNTIYF
abundance: -; d_gene: TRBD1; j_gene: TRBJ2-7; v_gene: TRBV6-5; CDR3nt: TGTGCCAGCAGCTCAAGACAGGGCTCCTACGAGCAGTACTTC; CDR3aa: CASSSRQGSYEQYF
abundance: -; d_gene: -; j_gene: TRBJ2-2; v_gene: TRBV19; CDR3nt: TGTGCCAGTAGTATCTTGGGGTCGGGGTTTTTTGGCGGGGAGCTGTTTTTT; CDR3aa: CASSILGSGFFGGELFF
abundance: -; d_gene: -; j_gene: TRBJ1-1; v_gene: TRBV18; CDR3nt: TGTGCCAGCTCACCACCGGGAGTGCCCACTGAAGCTTTCTTT; CDR3aa: CASSPPGVPTEAFF
abundance: -; d_gene: -; j_gene: TRBJ1-1; v_gene: TRBV2; CDR3nt: TGTGCCAGCCGGAAGAATATGGCAAAATCGAACTTCGAAGCTTTCTTT; CDR3aa: CASRKNMAKSNFEAFF
abundance: few; d_gene: -; j_gene: TRBJ2-7; v_gene: TRBV28; CDR3nt: TGTGCCAGCAGTTTTAAGGTCTACGAGCAGTACTTC; CDR3aa: CASSFKVYEQYF
abundance: -; d_gene: -; j_gene: TRBJ1-2; v_gene: TRBV2; CDR3nt: TGTGCCAGCAGTGAGGGCGGCGCCTATGGCTACACCTTC; CDR3aa: CASSEGGAYGYTF
abundance: -; d_gene: -; j_gene: TRBJ1-3; v_gene: TRBV25-1; CDR3nt: TGTGCCAGCAGTCTAGGGTATCTGACTGGAAACACCATATATTTT; CDR3aa: CASSLGYLTGNTIYF
abundance: -; d_gene: -; j_gene: TRBJ2-5; v_gene: TRBV7-2; CDR3nt: TGTGCCAGCAGCTCCGGGCCGCCGGGGGAGACCCAGTACTTC; CDR3aa: CASSSGPPGETQYF
abundance: -; d_gene: TRBD1; j_gene: TRBJ1-2; v_gene: TRBV5-1; CDR3nt: TGCGCCAGCAGCTTGGGAGGGGGCGCTTTTGGCTACACCTTC; CDR3aa: CASSLGGGAFGYTF
abundance: -; d_gene: TRBD1; j_gene: TRBJ2-2; v_gene: TRBV9; CDR3nt: TGTGCCAGCAGCGTAGGTGGGACAGGGCCCACCGGGGAGCTGTTTTTT; CDR3aa: CASSVGGTGPTGELFF
abundance: -; d_gene: TRBD1; j_gene: TRBJ1-2; v_gene: TRBV5-5; CDR3nt: TGTGCCAGCAGCTTGGTGACAGGGACTTATGGCTACACCTTC; CDR3aa: CASSLVTGTYGYTF
abundance: -; d_gene: -; j_gene: TRBJ1-1; v_gene: TRBV5-1; CDR3nt: TGCGCCAGCAGTCCGCCGGATCAGGGGAGAACTGAAGCTTTCTTT; CDR3aa: CASSPPDQGRTEAFF
abundance: -; d_gene: -; j_gene: TRBJ2-3; v_gene: TRBV12-2; CDR3nt: TGTGCAAGTCGCTTAGTGCCCGGCAGGGAGGTGCCAGATACGCAGTATTTT; CDR3aa: CASRLVPGREVPDTQYF
abundance: -; d_gene: -; j_gene: TRBJ1-1; v_gene: TRBV4-3; CDR3nt: TGCGCCAGCAGCCGAGCAGGGAACACTGAAGCTTTCTTT; CDR3aa: CASSRAGNTEAFF
abundance: once; d_gene: -; j_gene: TRBJ1-4; v_gene: TRBV4-1; CDR3nt: TGCGCCAGCAGCCCTGTGGCAGGGTCTAATGAAAAACTGTTTTTT; CDR3aa: CASSPVAGSNEKLFF
abundance: -; d_gene: -; j_gene: TRBJ1-1; v_gene: TRBV19; CDR3nt: TGTGCCAGTAGTTCCGTCAGGGAGAACACTGAAGCTTTCTTT; CDR3aa: CASSSVRENTEAFF
abundance: -; d_gene: -; j_gene: TRBJ1-2; v_gene: TRBV2; CDR3nt: TGTGCCAGCAGTGAATTTGGAGGAACCTATGGCTACACCTTC; CDR3aa: CASSEFGGTYGYTF
abundance: -; d_gene: TRBD2; j_gene: TRBJ2-1; v_gene: TRBV7-8; CDR3nt: TGTGCCAGCAGCTTAGTGGGCAGCGGGGGTGAGCAGTTCTTC; CDR3aa: CASSLVGSGGEQFF
abundance: -; d_gene: -; j_gene: TRBJ2-5; v_gene: TRBV6-5; CDR3nt: TGTGCCAGTCGCATAAGCCTCCGGGTAGGGACCCAGTACTTC; CDR3aa: CASRISLRVGTQYF
abundance: once; d_gene: -; j_gene: TRBJ1-2; v_gene: TRBV6-1; CDR3nt: TGTGCCAGCAGCACGACAGTGAACTATGGCTACACCTTC; CDR3aa: CASSTTVNYGYTF
abundance: -; d_gene: -; j_gene: TRBJ1-1; v_gene: TRBV19; CDR3nt: TGTGCCAGCCGGCATCCCGACGGCTCCACTGAAGCTTTCTTT; CDR3aa: CASRHPDGSTEAFF
abundance: -; d_gene: TRBD1; j_gene: TRBJ2-5; v_gene: TRBV11-3; CDR3nt: TGTGCCAGCAGCTTAAGACAGGGCCACCAAGAGACCCAGTACTTC; CDR3aa: CASSLRQGHQETQYF
abundance: -; d_gene: TRBD1; j_gene: TRBJ1-1; v_gene: TRBV30; CDR3nt: TGTGCCTGGAGGGACAGGGCCGGGGGAAACACTGAAGCTTTCTTT; CDR3aa: CAWRDRAGGNTEAFF
abundance: -; d_gene: TRBD1; j_gene: TRBJ1-1; v_gene: TRBV29-1; CDR3nt: TGCAGCGTTGTACAGGGGGACACTGAAGCTTTCTTT; CDR3aa: CSVVQGDTEAFF
abundance: -; d_gene: -; j_gene: TRBJ1-2; v_gene: TRBV14; CDR3nt: TGTGCCAGCAGCCAAGATCACTTAACCCACAGGGCTTATGGCTACACCTTC; CDR3aa: CASSQDHLTHRAYGYTF
abundance: -; d_gene: -; j_gene: TRBJ2-1; v_gene: TRBV11-3; CDR3nt: TGTGCCAGCAGCCGACAAGAGAATGAGCAGTTCTTC; CDR3aa: CASSRQENEQFF
abundance: -; d_gene: -; j_gene: TRBJ1-5; v_gene: TRBV6-1; CDR3nt: TGTGCCAGCAGTGAGGACAGATATAGCAATCAGCCCCAGCATTTT; CDR3aa: CASSEDRYSNQPQHF
abundance: medium-sized; d_gene: TRBD1; j_gene: TRBJ1-1; v_gene: TRBV6-1; CDR3nt: TGTGCCAGCAGTGAAAGAAGGGGAGGACAGGGGCTAAGGGACACTGAAGCTTTCTTT; CDR3aa: CASSERRGGQGLRDTEAFF
abundance: few; d_gene: TRBD1; j_gene: TRBJ2-7; v_gene: TRBV4-1; CDR3nt: TGCGCCAGCAGCCAGTCGGGGACAGGGGTCCACGAGCAGTACTTC; CDR3aa: CASSQSGTGVHEQYF
abundance: -; d_gene: -; j_gene: TRBJ1-1; v_gene: TRBV5-1; CDR3nt: TGCGCCAGCAGGTATGAGAACACTGAAGCTTTCTTT; CDR3aa: CASRYENTEAFF
abundance: -; d_gene: -; j_gene: TRBJ2-5; v_gene: TRBV2; CDR3nt: TGTGCCAGCAGTGTCGCGGGGCCCCGGGGGGAGACCCAGTACTTC; CDR3aa: CASSVAGPRGETQYF
abundance: once; d_gene: -; j_gene: TRBJ1-5; v_gene: TRBV6-4; CDR3nt: TGTGCCAGCAGCCCCACGACGAGTCAGCCCCAGCATTTT; CDR3aa: CASSPTTSQPQHF